Described below is a single T cell receptor (beta chain) sequence and its context. Primers included in the PCR were 60 Vbeta and 13 Jbeta primers. Generated by immunoSEQ multiplex PCR, the TCRdb table keeps only in-frame clones and is missing some. The sample includes roughly 140,000 clones, approximately 80% of them seen just once. Unmatched junction bases numbered 3, after V lost 2 bases and J lost 3 bases. Germline values: CDR1 SGHTA, CDR2 FQGNSA. This CDR3 has 14 amino acids. This sample stems from a study of cytomegalovirus exposure and HLA in healthy donors. The sequenced sample consisted of PBMCs. This sequence was found in a male donor in good health and CMV-seronegative. The V gene is TRBV7-2, the J gene TRBJ1-2, with TRBD1 identical over 7 bases. CDR3 loop: CASSLQGGDYGYTF. In DNA form, the CDR3 reads TGTGCCAGCAGCTTACAGGGGGGTGACTATGGCTACACCTTC.